Listed here is a single T cell receptor (beta chain). The target antigen is unknown. The entry originates in a study of T-cell memory formation after mild COVID-19. Study-level findings and limits: Clones that contracted from day 15 to 85 had balanced CD4/CD8; later expanders were CD4+ biased.

Via MiXCR, TCRdb re-called the 5' RACE reads, giving one row per CDR3 protein. Here the sample spans 140,000 to 150,000 distinct CDR3 sequences, 15% to 20% being singletons. This receptor was obtained from an adult woman who had mild COVID-19 (a few samples of this study predate the infection). Cell type and time point are not known. Sequenced input: PBMCs or a T cell subset sorted from them (not recorded which).

The CDR3 nucleotides are TGCGCCAGCAGCCCCGGGCGGGGGAGCTCCTACGAGCAGTACTTC. Translating it yields CASSPGRGSSYEQYF. The rearrangement joins TRBV5-1 to TRBJ2-7, with 7 positions matching TRBD2. Trimming took 4 bases from V and 0 from J; bases not matched to a gene: 7. This CDR3 region has 15 residues. Germline V gene sequence: CDR1 SGHRS, CDR2 YFSETQ.